Below, 19 T cell receptor beta chains from the same sample are listed, as sequenced in a study of blood T cell repertoires in COVID-19. Produced via immunoSEQ multiplex PCR; TCRdb's table is partial and in-frame only. The sample has roughly 430,000 clones; roughly 88% are singletons. Sequenced material: PBMCs or T cells enriched from blood (not recorded which). These receptors all stem from a woman aged 40 to 55 with acute COVID-19.

The chain joins TRBV25-1 to TRBJ2-5; 7 bases align to TRBD1. This CDR3 is 15 amino acids long. V shed 3 bases, J shed 3 bases, and the junction held 7 bases outside the gene matches. Per germline, CDR1 MGHDK and CDR2 SYGVNS. DNA of the CDR3: TGTGCCAGCAGTGACTTAACAGGGGCCAAAGAGACCCAGTACTTC. Translated: CASSDLTGAKETQYF. Supplemented by reference TRBV25-1 and TRBJ2-5, the full variable domain reads EADIYQTPRYLVIGTGKKITLECSQTMGHDKMYWYQQDPGMELHLIHYSYGVNSTEKGDLSSESTVSRIRTEHFPLTLESARPSHTSQYLCASSDLTGAKETQYFGPGTRLLVL.

This clone was seen only a few times. For the CDR3, the DNA is TGTGCCAGCTCACCAGGGGGGACAGGGGGTAATTGGAACACTGAAGCTTTCTTT. Its translation: CASSPGGTGGNWNTEAFF. The rearrangement links TRBV18 to TRBJ1-1; 11 bases are shared with TRBD1. Germline loops: CDR1 KGHSH, CDR2 LQKENI. The CDR3 length is 18 residues. With 2 bases clipped from V and 1 base from J, the junction kept 9 bases outside the gene matches.

This chain joins TRBV23-1 and TRBJ1-4, with 9 positions matching TRBD1. TRBV23-1 is designated an ORF whose function remains uncertain. CDR3 size: 14 residues. V gave up 3 bases and J gave up 8 bases; unmatched junction bases: 4. Here the CDR3 reads CASSHSDRGEKLFF. The CDR3 DNA reads TGCGCCAGCAGTCATTCGGACAGGGGCGAAAAACTGTTTTTT.

CDR3 sequence: CATSRDRGQKTQHF. The CDR3 bases are TGTGCCACCAGCAGAGATAGGGGACAGAAGACCCAGCATTTT. This chain joins TRBV15 and TRBJ1-5; 7 bases line up with TRBD1. J lost 11 bases, V lost 0 bases, and 7 bases had no gene match. The CDR3 has 14 amino acids. Germline CDR1 reads LNHNV; CDR2 reads YYDKDF (reference sequence).

The sample holds one count of this clone. The chain recombines TRBV4-1 with TRBJ1-1, with D hard to call. The V end was cut by 1 base, the J end by 6 bases, with 18 bases between. Per the germline V gene, CDR1 is MGHRA and CDR2 is YSYEKL. The CDR3 sequence is 16 residues long. Here the CDR3 reads CASSQGNFGGRPEAFF. The CDR3 DNA is TGCGCCAGCAGCCAAGGGAATTTCGGCGGCCGGCCTGAAGCTTTCTTT.

This clone occurred a few times. The chain employs TRBV5-1 and TRBJ1-4; TRBD1 agrees at 7 bases. The CDR3 covers 15 residues. With V trimmed by 0 bases and J by 5 bases, 4 bases remained unmatched. Germline V gene data show CDR1 as SGHRS and CDR2 as YFSETQ. DNA for the CDR3: TGCGCCAGCAGCTTGGGGGACAGTCAGAATGAAAAACTGTTTTTT. This translates into CASSLGDSQNEKLFF.

The rearrangement joins TRBV5-4 to TRBJ1-5; perhaps TRBD1 as D (5 bases). V lost 0 bases, J lost 3 bases, and 7 bases lay in between. In germline, CDR1 is SGHNT, CDR2 YYREEE (reference sequence). This CDR3 contains 14 residues. This chain's CDR3 is CASSLGQTNQPQHF. The CDR3 DNA follows: TGTGCCAGCAGCTTGGGACAGACCAATCAGCCCCAGCATTTT.

The chain employs TRBV11-2 and TRBJ1-2, with D unclear. Germline assignment: CDR1 SGHAT and CDR2 FQNNGV. The V end was cut by 3 bases, the J end by 0 bases, with 11 bases between. There are 15 residues in the CDR3. The CDR3 region is CASSFSSDANYGYTF. The CDR3 nucleotides read TGTGCCAGCAGCTTCAGTTCAGATGCTAACTATGGCTACACCTTC.

Written as DNA, the CDR3 is TGTGCCAGCAGTTTATTTTCGGAGTCCACTAATGAAAAACTGTTTTTT. This encodes CASSLFSESTNEKLFF. V and J are TRBV27 and TRBJ1-4; D is undetermined. CDR1 MNHEY and CDR2 SMNVEV come from the germline V gene (reference sequence). The CDR3 has 16 amino acids. V was shortened by 1 base and J by 2 bases, with 11 bases between the two germline ends.

Only a few counts were recorded for this clone. One end of the junction varies from germline; a read error may be responsible. The J gene is TRBJ1-2, the V gene TRBV3-1 (or the pseudogene TRBV3-2); D possibly corresponds to TRBD1 (5 bases). The CDR3 covers 15 residues. The germline V gene has CDR1 LGHDT and CDR2 YNNKEL (reference sequence). CDR3 nucleotides: TGTGCCAGCAGTCAAGAGACAGTTGCTAACTATGGCTACACCTTC. Translating it yields CASSQETVANYGYTF.

The rearrangement links TRBV11-3 to TRBJ2-7; D unresolved. V lost 7 bases, J lost 0 bases, and 7 bases lay in between. This CDR3 comprises 12 residues. Germline loops: CDR1 SGHNT, CDR2 YENEEA. The CDR3 sequence: CASNFSSYEQYF. The CDR3 DNA reads as TGTGCCAGCAACTTTAGCTCCTACGAGCAGTACTTC.

The rearrangement links TRBV7-2 to TRBJ1-6; D call uncertain. This CDR3 spans 15 amino acids. CDR1 is SGHTA, CDR2 FQGNSA, per germline. V lost 3 bases and J 5 bases, leaving 11 bases between the germline ends. The DNA for the CDR3 is TGTGCCAGCAGCTTTGATCCGGGAAATAATTCACCCCTCCACTTT. Translated, it gives CASSFDPGNNSPLHF.

V gene TRBV11-3 combines with J gene TRBJ1-3; TRBD1 agrees at 9 bases. The CDR3 length is 16 residues. J lost 6 bases, V lost 5 bases, and 11 bases had no gene match. Germline CDR1 SGHNT, CDR2 YENEEA. In DNA form, the CDR3 reads TGTGCCAGCAGCCCGGGGGACAGGGTTTCGGAAAACACCATATATTTT. This gives the protein CASSPGDRVSENTIYF.

V gene TRBV6-5 combines with J gene TRBJ1-2, with D possibly matching TRBD1 (6 bases). The CDR3 runs to 16 residues. Germline CDR1 is MNHEY and CDR2 is SVGAGI. Trimming took off 0 bases at V and 4 bases at J, with 15 bases between the two ends. The chain's CDR3 is CASSYSRQGPSYGYTF. The CDR3 coding sequence is TGTGCCAGCAGTTACTCGAGGCAGGGGCCTTCCTATGGCTACACCTTC.

This clone was picked up one time. The chain has TRBV5-6 and TRBJ2-7, with D possibly matching TRBD2 (6 bases). This CDR3 has 14 residues. CDR1 and CDR2 (germline): SGHDT, YYEEEE. V was clipped by 5 bases and J by 2 bases, with 14 bases between them. The CDR3 region has the DNA TGTGCCAGCAGGTTCAGGAGGGGCGCCTACGAGCAGTACTTC. It specifies CASRFRRGAYEQYF.

This rearrangement joins TRBV19 to TRBJ2-4; 9 nucleotides align to TRBD1. The CDR3 covers 15 residues. The trim removed 6 bases at V and 2 bases at J, leaving 5 bases unmatched. The germline CDR1 and CDR2 sequences are LNHDA and SQIVND (reference sequence). For the CDR3, the DNA is TGTGCCAGTAGCTACAGGGGGCTTTCCAAAAACATTCAGTACTTC. Translation: CASSYRGLSKNIQYF.

J is TRBJ2-4 and V is TRBV7-9; 11 positions agree with TRBD2. Germline V gene lookup returns CDR1 SEHNR and CDR2 FQNEAQ (reference sequence). The CDR3 length is 17 residues. The junction had 7 bases not matched to a gene; V was cut back by 4 bases and J by 2 bases. CDR3 loop: CASSSKGLADPKNIQYF. The CDR3 region has the DNA TGTGCCAGCAGCTCTAAGGGACTAGCGGATCCCAAAAACATTCAGTACTTC.

The DNA of the CDR3 is TGTGCCAGCAGTTTCCTCGGGGAGGAGACCCAGTACTTC. Translated: CASSFLGEETQYF. This chain joins TRBV6-2 or TRBV6-3 and TRBJ2-5, with a tentative D call TRBD2 (5 bases). Trimming removed 4 bases at V and 5 bases at J, with 11 bases between. In germline, CDR1 is MNHEY, CDR2 SVGEGT. The CDR3 spans 13 residues.

This chain uses TRBV27 with TRBJ1-4, with D perhaps matching TRBD1 (5 bases). Germline assignment: CDR1 MNHEY and CDR2 SMNVEV (reference sequence). CDR3 length equals 16 residues. V dropped 7 bases and J dropped 0 bases, with 15 bases sitting between them. CDR3 nucleotides: TGTGCCAGCAAATCCCGCGGGGACTCAACTAATGAAAAACTGTTTTTT. Amino acids: CASKSRGDSTNEKLFF.